This TCR beta chain was identified in a study of blood T cell repertoires in COVID-19. Study details: PBMCs, B-cell-depleted T cells, or T cells were the source of the cDNA or gDNA that made up the material.

CDR3 length: 13 residues. V was pared by 2 bases and J by 11 bases, with 13 bases between. The table came from immunoSEQ multiplex PCR; TCRdb's copy has only in-frame clones and leaves some out. The sample consists of 150,000 to 200,000 clones, approximately 90% of them appearing once. The sample was peripheral blood. The TCR was taken from a woman aged 55-75 years who had recovered from COVID-19. The chain is built from TRBV12-3 or TRBV12-4 and TRBJ1-5; no definite D call. CDR3 residues: CASSLKETTAQHF. The CDR3 DNA sequence: TGTGCCAGCAGTTTAAAGGAGACTACGGCCCAGCATTTT.